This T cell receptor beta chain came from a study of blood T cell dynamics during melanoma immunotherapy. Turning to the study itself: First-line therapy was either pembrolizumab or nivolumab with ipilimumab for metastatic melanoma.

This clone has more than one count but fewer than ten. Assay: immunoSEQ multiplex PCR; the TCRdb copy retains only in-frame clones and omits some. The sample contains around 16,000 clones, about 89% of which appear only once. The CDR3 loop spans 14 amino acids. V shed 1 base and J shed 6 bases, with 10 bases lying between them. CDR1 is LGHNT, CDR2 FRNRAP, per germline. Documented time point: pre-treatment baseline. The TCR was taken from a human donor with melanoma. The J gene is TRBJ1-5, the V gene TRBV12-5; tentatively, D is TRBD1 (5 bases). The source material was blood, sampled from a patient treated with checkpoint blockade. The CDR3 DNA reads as TGTGCTAGTGGTTTGGGGGGGGACGGTCAGCCCCAGCATTTT. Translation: CASGLGGDGQPQHF.